This note documents a single T cell receptor (beta chain) sequence. Study processing details: Nucleated cell number was recorded as an estimate derived from reference gene primer amplification. Method: immunoSEQ multiplex PCR; TCRdb's copy keeps in-frame clones and lacks some. V, J and clone size are taken as reported in that table, and D and trimming were inferred from the DNA itself. The sample includes 90,000 to 120,000 clones, 88% seen only once; the top ten take over 2%. Germline V lookup: CDR1 MDHEN, CDR2 SYDVKM. V was clipped by 6 bases and J by 1 base; unmatched bases: 16. The length of the CDR3 is 20 residues. This specimen comes from a study of blood T cell repertoires in COVID-19. Study summary: From the United States, Italy and Spain came samples of acute and convalescent COVID-19. PBMCs, B-cell-depleted T cells, or T cells were the source of the cDNA or gDNA that made up the material.

Sequencing was carried out using peripheral blood. The TCR sequence derives from a human donor in a cohort sampled during active COVID-19. The V and J genes are TRBV28 and TRBJ1-3; TRBD1 agrees at 12 bases. The CDR3 bases are TGTGCCAGCAGCTCCCCCTGGGACAGGGGGCTAGTGGGGTCTGGAAACACCATATATTTT. Amino acid sequence: CASSSPWDRGLVGSGNTIYF. The entire variable domain, with the rest obtained from reference TRBV28 and TRBJ1-3, is as follows: DVKVTQSSRYLVKRTGEKVFLECVQDMDHENMFWYRQDPGLGLRLIYFSYDVKMKEKGDIPEGYSVSREKKERFSLILESASTNQTSMYLCASSSPWDRGLVGSGNTIYFGEGSWLTVV.